These 2 T cell receptor beta chains originate from one sample sequenced in a study of spatial heterogeneity in lung cancer. TCRdb recomputed calls from the 5' RACE reads with MiXCR, one row per CDR3 protein. The table records around 24,000 distinct CDR3 sequences, about 13% of them present only once. Specified time point: sample taken at primary tumor resection. Researchers sequenced whole RNA taken from tumor, nontumor lung or frozen PBMC without sorting. The sample in question was PBMCs, obtained at surgery. All receptors derive from a female donor with early-stage non-small cell lung cancer.

The chain recombines TRBV13 with TRBJ2-7; 7 nucleotides align to TRBD2. CDR1 is PRHDT and CDR2 is FYEKMQ in the germline V gene (reference sequence). V lost 3 bases, J lost 5 bases, and 13 bases stayed unmatched. CDR3 length equals 16 residues. Here the CDR3 reads CASSFRGGRGSNEQYF. In nucleotides, the CDR3 is TGTGCCAGCAGCTTTCGAGGCGGGAGAGGGTCTAACGAGCAGTACTTC.

This clonotype was detected many times. This chain joins TRBV12-3 or TRBV12-4 and TRBJ1-1; weak D call: TRBD1 (6 bases). The CDR3 spans 15 residues. V lost 11 bases and J 5 bases, leaving 24 bases between the germline ends. The CDR3 DNA reads as TGTGCCTCCAGCGGGCGGGGGGCAGTTTGGACTGAAGCTTTCTTT. It codes for CASSGRGAVWTEAFF.